Each of the 30 T cell receptor beta chains below was sequenced from the same sample in a study of cytomegalovirus exposure and HLA in healthy donors. With 60 Vbeta and 13 Jbeta primers, the PCR was carried out. Sequencing used immunoSEQ multiplex PCR; TCRdb keeps in-frame clones, though not all of them. The data show about 110,000 clones, approximately 78% seen once. Sequenced material: PBMCs. The receptors come from a woman aged 25 to 45 in good health and CMV-seronegative.

The chain combines TRBV7-9 with TRBJ2-1; D possibly corresponds to TRBD1 (6 bases). Deletions cut 4 bases from V and 2 bases from J, with 6 bases between. Germline V gene sequence: CDR1 SEHNR, CDR2 FQNEAQ (reference sequence). This CDR3 is built from 13 residues. The CDR3 sequence is CASSWTAYNEQFF. CDR3 in DNA: TGTGCCAGCAGCTGGACAGCCTACAATGAGCAGTTCTTC.

The chain has TRBV30 and TRBJ2-7; 8 bases map to TRBD1. Looked up from germline, CDR1 is GTSNPN and CDR2 is SVGIG (reference sequence). Trimming removed 2 bases from V and 4 bases from J; junction bases left unmatched: 10. This CDR3 comprises 15 residues. DNA for the CDR3: TGTGCCTGGAGTACAATGGACAGGGACCGATACGAGCAGTACTTC. This gives the protein CAWSTMDRDRYEQYF. Complete variable domain (other parts from reference TRBV30 and TRBJ2-7): SQTIHQWPATLVQPVGSPLSLECTVEGTSNPNLYWYRQAAGRGLQLLFYSVGIGQISSEVPQNLSASRPQDRQFILSSKKLLLSDSGFYLCAWSTMDRDRYEQYFGPGTRLTVT.

The chain couples TRBV13 to TRBJ2-7; TRBD2 might be the D (6 bases). V lost 5 bases and J lost 9, with 14 bases in between. The CDR3 runs to 12 residues. Germline V gene sequence: CDR1 PRHDT, CDR2 FYEKMQ (reference sequence). The CDR3 sequence is CASSQRGDRQYF. CDR3 bases: TGTGCCAGCAGCCAACGCGGGGATAGGCAGTACTTC.

This clone was counted between two and nine times. The chain recombines TRBV6-1 with TRBJ1-1; perhaps TRBD1 as D (5 bases). The V end was cut by 10 bases, the J end by 11 bases, with 17 bases between. The germline V gene encodes CDR1 MNHNS and CDR2 SASEGT. The CDR3 contains 11 residues. This chain's CDR3 is CATGSRGHAFF. For the CDR3, the DNA is TGTGCCACCGGCAGCCGAGGACATGCTTTCTTT.

This clone was counted once. For the CDR3, the DNA is TGTGCCAGCAGTTACGGGGACAGTAGTAATTCACCCCTCCACTTT. Its protein product is CASSYGDSSNSPLHF. The gene calls are TRBV6-5 and TRBJ1-6; 7 bases fit TRBD1. Per the germline V gene, CDR1 is MNHEY and CDR2 is SVGAGI. After removal of 2 bases from V and 6 bases from J, the junction contained 4 bases not matched to a gene. The CDR3 consists of 15 residues.

This clone was counted once. The chain links TRBV6-5 to TRBJ1-1, with D maybe TRBD1 (5 bases). V was trimmed by 6 bases and J by 4 bases, leaving 18 bases between them. Germline values: CDR1 MNHEY, CDR2 SVGAGI. The CDR3 has 15 amino acids. CDR3 amino acids: CASRWQGSASTEAFF. The CDR3 coding sequence is TGTGCCAGCAGGTGGCAGGGATCAGCGTCCACTGAAGCTTTCTTT.

V is TRBV5-4 and J is TRBJ1-2; TRBD1 agrees at 7 bases. The CDR3 consists of 14 residues. With V trimmed by 4 bases and J by 2 bases, 5 bases remained unmatched. CDR1 is SGHNT, CDR2 YYREEE, per germline (reference sequence). CDR3 region: CASSPGQQNYGYTF. The CDR3, as DNA: TGTGCCAGCAGCCCGGGACAGCAAAACTATGGCTACACCTTC.

V is TRBV6-5 and J is TRBJ1-1; D is possibly TRBD1 (6 bases). CDR1 and CDR2 from the germline V gene are MNHEY and SVGAGI. The CDR3 runs 15 residues. Trimming pared 2 bases from V and 1 base from J, leaving 11 bases between. CDR3 DNA sequence: TGTGCCAGCAGTTACGGTCAGGGGTGGAACACTGAAGCTTTCTTT. Translated: CASSYGQGWNTEAFF.

The CDR3 region is CASSDLGPSYNEQFF. The CDR3 DNA reads as TGTGCCAGCAGTGATTTGGGGCCCTCCTACAATGAGCAGTTCTTC. The chain links TRBV6-1 to TRBJ2-1; D is possibly TRBD1 (5 bases). The CDR3 totals 15 residues. The V and J ends lost 3 bases and 0 bases respectively, with 9 bases between them. Germline V lookup: CDR1 MNHNS, CDR2 SASEGT.

The chain recombines TRBV29-1 with TRBJ2-7; D is perhaps TRBD1 (6 bases). V lost 4 bases to trimming and J lost 6 bases, with 10 bases between them. This CDR3 contains 11 residues. Germline CDR1 and CDR2: SQVTM and ANQGSEA. CDR3 amino acids: CSVADSFEQYF. CDR3 DNA: TGCAGCGTTGCGGACAGTTTCGAGCAGTACTTC.

This rearrangement joins TRBV29-1 to TRBJ2-4; unclear D gene. The V end lost 4 bases, the J end lost 4 bases, and 11 bases lay between the germline ends. The germline V gene has CDR1 SQVTM and CDR2 ANQGSEA. This CDR3 has 13 amino acids. CDR3 in DNA: TGCAGCGTTGCTCTCTGGCAGAAAAACATTCAGTACTTC. It encodes CSVALWQKNIQYF.

This clone has a handful of counts. Written as DNA, the CDR3 is TGTGCCAGCAGCTTACCCTCAGCTAGTAGCACAGATACGCAGTATTTT. It codes for CASSLPSASSTDTQYF. This chain connects TRBV7-6 to TRBJ2-3; D gene uncertain. Germline V gives CDR1 SGHVS, CDR2 FNYEAQ. Trimming removed 2 bases at V and 0 bases at J, with 12 bases between. The CDR3 loop spans 16 amino acids.

This CDR3 is CASSFTSGVGDTQYF. The CDR3 DNA is TGTGCCAGCAGCTTTACTAGCGGGGTGGGGGATACGCAGTATTTT. The chain recombines TRBV7-8 with TRBJ2-3, with 10 bases identical to TRBD2. The length of the CDR3 is 15 residues. Trimming removed 3 bases from V and 6 bases from J; junction bases left unmatched: 6. Germline loops: CDR1 SGHVS, CDR2 FQNEAQ.

The chain joins TRBV30 to TRBJ2-2; 8 bases align to TRBD2. The junction had 4 bases not matched to a gene; V was cut back by 0 bases and J by 7 bases. The CDR3 has 14 amino acids. Germline assignment: CDR1 GTSNPN and CDR2 SVGIG (reference sequence). Here the CDR3 reads CAWSVGLAGGELFF. CDR3 DNA sequence: TGTGCCTGGAGTGTTGGTCTAGCGGGCGGGGAGCTGTTTTTT.

A single count supports this clone. V usage is TRBV6-1 and J usage is TRBJ1-5, with D possibly TRBD1 on 5 matching bases. This CDR3 has 14 residues. The ends were cut back, 8 bases at V and 3 bases at J, with 14 bases in the middle. Per the germline V gene, CDR1 is MNHNS and CDR2 is SASEGT. The CDR3 reads CASQGRPVNQPQHF. For the CDR3, the DNA is TGTGCCAGCCAGGGCCGTCCAGTCAATCAGCCCCAGCATTTT.

The V gene is TRBV29-1, the J gene TRBJ2-7, with 11 bases aligning to TRBD1. The germline V gene encodes CDR1 SQVTM and CDR2 ANQGSEA. This CDR3 is 13 amino acids long. V shed 7 bases and J 3 bases; nucleotides not matched to a gene: 5. The CDR3 DNA follows: TGCAGCGCTGGGGGGACAGGGGGCTACGAGCAGTACTTC. It translates to CSAGGTGGYEQYF.

J is TRBJ1-2 and V is TRBV15, with TRBD1 matching 8 bases. With V trimmed by 1 base and J by 2 bases, 3 bases remained unmatched. This CDR3 is built from 15 residues. Germline V lookup: CDR1 LNHNV, CDR2 YYDKDF (reference sequence). The CDR3 sequence is CATSRGRTGNYGYTF. The DNA for the CDR3 is TGTGCCACCAGCAGAGGGAGGACAGGGAACTATGGCTACACCTTC.

This chain links TRBV6-1 with TRBJ2-7; TRBD2 aligns across 9 bases. V was pared by 4 bases and J by 4 bases, with 8 bases of the junction left unmatched. The CDR3 is made up of 15 amino acids. Germline lookup yields CDR1 MNHNS and CDR2 SASEGT. The CDR3 sequence is CASSVESGGLYEQYF. CDR3 sequence (DNA): TGTGCCAGCAGTGTTGAGAGCGGGGGGCTGTACGAGCAGTACTTC.

The V and J genes are TRBV7-6 and TRBJ2-1; D not certain. The CDR3 is 16 residues long. CDR1 is SGHVS and CDR2 is FNYEAQ in the germline V gene. Trimming pared 5 bases from V and 2 bases from J, leaving 16 bases between. CDR3 loop: CASSPYLLGTYNEQFF. The CDR3 DNA reads TGTGCCAGCAGCCCCTACCTACTGGGCACCTACAATGAGCAGTTCTTC.

This clone was counted once. The V call is TRBV5-4, the J call TRBJ2-7, with TRBD2 identical over 12 bases. The CDR3 totals 14 residues. Trimming took 3 bases from V and 2 from J; bases not matched to a gene: 0. Germline lookup yields CDR1 SGHNT and CDR2 YYREEE (reference sequence). In nucleotides, the CDR3 is TGTGCCAGCAGCTCTAGCGGGAGGGCCTACGAGCAGTACTTC. Translated: CASSSSGRAYEQYF.

The rearrangement uses TRBV27 and TRBJ1-1; 8 bases map to TRBD1. Germline CDR1 is MNHEY and CDR2 is SMNVEV (reference sequence). The CDR3 is made up of 14 amino acids. The V and J ends lost 0 bases and 6 bases, in that order; junction bases with no gene match: 3. Here the CDR3 DNA reads TGTGCCAGCAGTTTATCGTTACAGGGGGCTGAAGCTTTCTTT. Protein sequence: CASSLSLQGAEAFF.

The chain joins TRBV7-9 to TRBJ1-1; 7 bases are shared with TRBD1. This CDR3 is built from 12 residues. Germline values: CDR1 SEHNR, CDR2 FQNEAQ (reference sequence). V trimming: 5 bases; J trimming: 5 bases; junction bases outside the gene matches: 2. The CDR3 region has the DNA TGTGCCAGCAGCCAGACAGGGACTGAAGCTTTCTTT. Amino acid sequence: CASSQTGTEAFF.

The V gene is TRBV6-6, the J gene TRBJ1-2; TRBD1 might be the D (6 bases). CDR3 length: 15 residues. The ends were cut back, 3 bases at V and 0 bases at J, with 11 bases in the middle. Germline V lookup: CDR1 MNHNY, CDR2 SVGAGI (reference sequence). The CDR3 DNA is TGTGCCAGCAGTTATGGTCAGGGGACTAACTATGGCTACACCTTC. The encoded protein is CASSYGQGTNYGYTF.

The J gene is TRBJ1-2, the V gene TRBV4-1; perhaps TRBD1 as D (6 bases). Germline V gene lookup returns CDR1 MGHRA and CDR2 YSYEKL. V dropped 0 bases and J dropped 7 bases, with 12 bases sitting between them. The CDR3 covers 14 residues. The DNA of the CDR3 is TGCGCCAGCAGCCAAGAACAGGGAAAGGTTGGCTACACCTTC. Translating gives CASSQEQGKVGYTF.

The V call is TRBV28, the J call TRBJ1-6, with 8 bases identical to TRBD1. J was trimmed by 7 bases and V by 6 bases; bases with no gene match: 5. The CDR3 is 14 residues long. Germline CDR1 is MDHEN and CDR2 is SYDVKM. This CDR3 is CASSPGQANSPLHF. As DNA, the CDR3 is TGTGCCAGCAGCCCGGGACAGGCAAATTCACCCCTCCACTTT.

DNA for the CDR3: TGCAGTGCTAGACACAATCAGCCCCAGCATTTT. Its translation: CSARHNQPQHF. The chain joins TRBV20-1 to TRBJ1-5; no definite D call. Trimming took 2 bases from V and 3 from J, leaving 2 bases between them. The V gene's germline CDR1 is DFQATT and CDR2 SNEGSKA (reference sequence). This CDR3 contains 11 residues.

The chain uses TRBV2 and TRBJ2-7, with D perhaps TRBD2 (7 bases). Germline-derived CDR1 and CDR2 are SNHLY and FYNNEI. Trimming took off 6 bases at V and 4 bases at J, with 25 bases between the two ends. The CDR3 is made up of 17 amino acids. The CDR3 is CASRRGGADPPKYEQYF. The CDR3 DNA reads as TGTGCCAGCAGGAGGGGGGGGGCCGACCCGCCTAAGTACGAGCAGTACTTC. The whole variable domain, filled in from reference TRBV2 and TRBJ2-7, reads EPEVTQTPSHQVTQMGQEVILRCVPISNHLYFYWYRQILGQKVEFLVSFYNNEISEKSEIFDDQFSVERPDGSNFTLKIRSTKLEDSAMYFCASRRGGADPPKYEQYFGPGTRLTVT.

The V gene is TRBV30, the J gene TRBJ1-1; no firm D call. Germline-derived CDR1 and CDR2 are GTSNPN and SVGIG (reference sequence). The CDR3 spans 13 residues. Trimming shortened V by 0 bases and J by 6 bases, and 11 bases separated the two germline ends. In DNA form, the CDR3 reads TGTGCCTGGAGTGTTTTCGGTAACGCTGAAGCTTTCTTT. Translation gives CAWSVFGNAEAFF.

This clone was seen only a few times. This specimen includes other DNA sequences encoding the same CDR3. V gene TRBV5-6 combines with J gene TRBJ2-5; D is ambiguous. This CDR3 has 13 amino acids. V shed 0 bases and J shed 3 bases, with 6 bases lying between them. The germline V gene encodes CDR1 SGHDT and CDR2 YYEEEE. The CDR3, as DNA: TGTGCCAGCAGCTTGGAGCAGGAAGAGACCCAGTACTTC. Amino acid sequence: CASSLEQEETQYF.

This sequence joins TRBV2 and TRBJ2-1; the match to TRBD2 covers 10 bases. J lost 4 bases, V lost 7 bases, and 7 bases had no gene match. Germline V gene data show CDR1 as SNHLY and CDR2 as FYNNEI. The CDR3 loop spans 15 amino acids. The CDR3 spells CASMLAGATYNEQFF. DNA of the CDR3: TGTGCCAGCATGCTAGCGGGGGCCACATACAATGAGCAGTTCTTC.